The 13 T cell receptor beta chains below all came from one sample that was sequenced in a study of graft-versus-host responses after intestinal transplantation. Their cognate antigens are unknown. Only in-frame clones appear in the TCRdb table, and some are missing; sequencing was by immunoSEQ multiplex PCR. Counted here are approximately 94,000 clones, less than 90% occurring once; the ten biggest clones make up roughly 1%. Source: unstimulated CD4+ T cells sorted from spleen or lymph node cells, taken before transplant. Receptors originate from a human donor who was the organ donor for an intestinal transplant.

This clone was counted once. The chain combines TRBV4-1 with TRBJ2-7; D remains ambiguous. The length of the CDR3 is 13 residues. The germline V gene encodes CDR1 MGHRA and CDR2 YSYEKL. V was shortened by 5 bases and J by 8 bases, with 16 bases between the two germline ends. In DNA, the CDR3 is TGCGCCAGCAGCGCCACGTTATGGGATAAGCAGTACTTC. It is translated as CASSATLWDKQYF.

The chain links TRBV7-9 to TRBJ1-4; a weak D match, TRBD1 (6 bases). The CDR3 length is 15 residues. Germline CDR1 reads SEHNR; CDR2 reads FQNEAQ (reference sequence). With 5 bases removed from V and 6 bases from J, the gap between germline ends came to 16 bases. In DNA, the CDR3 is TGTGCCAGCAGCCAACAAAGGGGGTATGATGAAAAACTGTTTTTT. Translation: CASSQQRGYDEKLFF.

This chain links TRBV30 with TRBJ1-6; no firm D call. The ends were cut back, 0 bases at V and 8 bases at J, with 14 bases in the middle. Germline-derived CDR1 and CDR2 are GTSNPN and SVGIG (reference sequence). The CDR3 is 15 residues long. CDR3 loop: CAWSVGPGAYSPLHF. The CDR3 DNA follows: TGTGCCTGGAGTGTAGGGCCAGGAGCTTATTCACCCCTCCACTTT.

This clone came up once. The V and J genes are TRBV6-4 and TRBJ2-1; 10 bases are a match to TRBD2. This CDR3 has 20 residues. The trim removed 6 bases at V and 2 bases at J, leaving 19 bases unmatched. Germline V gives CDR1 MRHNA, CDR2 SNTAGT. DNA of the CDR3: TGTGCCAGCAGCCCGCAGTGGGTAGCGGGGGGCCGTGCGCCCTACAATGAGCAGTTCTTC. This translates into CASSPQWVAGGRAPYNEQFF.

This sequence joins TRBV19 and TRBJ1-2; no definite D call. V lost 6 bases to trimming and J lost 2 bases, with 22 bases between them. Per the germline V gene, CDR1 is LNHDA and CDR2 is SQIVND (reference sequence). CDR3 size: 17 residues. CDR3 coding DNA: TGTGCCAGTAGGTTTCGGACCGCCGTCTTTGGGAACTATGGCTACACCTTC. Translation: CASRFRTAVFGNYGYTF. Full variable domain (remainder filled in from reference TRBV19 and TRBJ1-2): DGGITQSPKYLFRKEGQNVTLSCEQNLNHDAMYWYRQDPGQGLRLIYYSQIVNDFQKGDIAEGYSVSREKKESFPLTVTSAQKNPTAFYLCASRFRTAVFGNYGYTFGSGTRLTVV.

This chain connects TRBV29-1 to TRBJ2-7; 9 bases are a match to TRBD1. Trimming at V came to 4 bases and at J to 3 bases, leaving 7 bases not matched to a gene. Per the germline V gene, CDR1 is SQVTM and CDR2 is ANQGSEA. This CDR3 comprises 14 residues. This CDR3 is CSVGTGTGSYEQYF. The CDR3 region has the DNA TGCAGCGTTGGGACCGGGACAGGGAGCTACGAGCAGTACTTC.

This chain connects TRBV6-6 to TRBJ2-7; D is possibly TRBD1 (5 bases). CDR1 and CDR2 (germline): MNHNY, SVGAGI (reference sequence). The germline V and J ends were trimmed by 11 bases and 4 bases, with 18 bases remaining between them. The CDR3 contains 13 residues. The CDR3 DNA is TGTGCCGCGACAAGGGGCGCGACTTACGAGCAGTACTTC. This gives the protein CAATRGATYEQYF.

V usage is TRBV6-5 and J usage is TRBJ2-5, with D possibly being TRBD2 (5 bases). The DNA end lines up better with TRBJ2-7; the J call may be wrong. The CDR3 is made up of 15 amino acids. In germline, CDR1 is MNHEY, CDR2 SVGAGI. The CDR3 DNA is TGTGCCAGCAGTTACGCCCGGGCCGGGACCTACGAGCAGTACTTC. Amino acid sequence: CASSYARAGTYEQYF.

The V and J genes are TRBV11-2 and TRBJ2-7, with no clear D. The V and J ends lost 7 bases and 2 bases respectively, with 9 bases between them. Germline V CDR1 and CDR2: SGHAT, FQNNGV. The CDR3 length is 12 residues. DNA of the CDR3: TGTGCCAGCACCCTGCTCCCCTACGAGCAGTACTTC. Translation gives CASTLLPYEQYF.

V usage is TRBV6-1 and J usage is TRBJ1-2; D is possibly TRBD1 (6 bases). From germline, CDR1 is MNHNS and CDR2 SASEGT. Trimming cost V 7 bases and J 4 bases, with 19 bases left between them. This CDR3 region has 15 residues. CDR3 sequence reads: CASTSRGASFYGYTF. In nucleotides, the CDR3 is TGTGCCAGCACCTCCCGGGGGGCCAGTTTCTATGGCTACACCTTC.

This clone was detected only a few times. The V and J genes are TRBV28 and TRBJ2-3; 7 positions agree with TRBD1. The junction had 6 bases not matched to a gene; V was cut back by 6 bases and J by 0 bases. CDR1 and CDR2 from the germline V gene are MDHEN and SYDVKM. The CDR3 totals 15 residues. CDR3 residues: CASRGGSTSTDTQYF. DNA of the CDR3: TGTGCCAGCAGAGGGGGCTCTACAAGCACAGATACGCAGTATTTT.

This clone was counted only a few times. The chain has TRBV5-4 and TRBJ2-2; weak D call: TRBD1 (6 bases). V shed 0 bases and J shed 5 bases, with 8 bases lying between them. The CDR3 consists of 14 residues. Germline CDR1 and CDR2: SGHNT and YYREEE (reference sequence). The CDR3 DNA follows: TGTGCCAGCAGCTTGGGGGGGCATACCGGGGAGCTGTTTTTT. Translating it yields CASSLGGHTGELFF.

The gene calls are TRBV6-1 and TRBJ2-7; TRBD2 aligns across 15 bases. This CDR3 region has 15 residues. Looked up from germline, CDR1 is MNHNS and CDR2 is SASEGT. V was pared by 6 bases and J by 4 bases, with 4 bases of the junction left unmatched. CDR3 amino acids: CASRGTSGGKYEQYF. The CDR3 nucleotides read TGTGCCAGCAGGGGGACTAGCGGGGGGAAATACGAGCAGTACTTC.